Shown below are 21 T cell receptor beta chains from a single sample sequenced in a study of T cell changes during pregnancy in multiple sclerosis. Measured with immunoSEQ multiplex PCR; TCRdb has only the in-frame clones, and not every one. The sample lists tens of thousands of clones, roughly 87% seen once, with 0.51% in the top ten. Source: CD4+ T cells from peripheral blood mononuclear cells, taken in the first trimester of pregnancy. These receptors came from a female donor with multiple sclerosis, enrolled in a pregnancy study.

The rearrangement links TRBV30 to TRBJ2-7; tentative D call: TRBD2 (7 bases). V gave up 1 base and J gave up 2 bases, with 12 bases separating them. This CDR3 has 14 amino acids. Per the germline V gene, CDR1 is GTSNPN and CDR2 is SVGIG (reference sequence). The CDR3: CAWSGGGSAYEQYF. CDR3 in DNA: TGTGCCTGGAGTGGGGGGGGCAGCGCCTACGAGCAGTACTTC.

The DNA for the CDR3 is TGTGCCAGCAGTGACCGGACAAACAATGAGCAGTTCTTC. Translation: CASSDRTNNEQFF. The rearrangement uses TRBV27 and TRBJ2-1; D is possibly TRBD1 (5 bases). The CDR3 is made up of 13 amino acids. V gave up 5 bases and J gave up 5 bases, with 10 bases separating them. Per germline, CDR1 MNHEY and CDR2 SMNVEV (reference sequence).

DNA of the CDR3: TGTGCCAGCAGCTTTCATAGCACAGATACGCAGTATTTT. It specifies CASSFHSTDTQYF. The chain links TRBV7-9 to TRBJ2-3, with no clear D. Germline CDR1 SEHNR, CDR2 FQNEAQ (reference sequence). The CDR3 totals 13 residues. V lost 3 bases and J lost 0, with 4 bases in between.

The gene calls are TRBV7-3 and TRBJ2-5; no clear D. The CDR3 runs to 14 residues. Germline V gene sequence: CDR1 SGHTA, CDR2 FQGTGA. V was clipped by 2 bases and J by 7 bases, with 14 bases between them. CDR3 protein: CASSLVSISGTQYF. The CDR3 bases are TGTGCCAGCAGCTTAGTCAGTATATCGGGGACCCAGTACTTC.

This chain connects TRBV4-2 to TRBJ1-1, with 7 bases matching TRBD1. Looked up from germline, CDR1 is LGHNA and CDR2 is YNFKEQ. V shed 0 bases and J 3 bases; nucleotides not matched to a gene: 4. CDR3 length: 15 residues. CDR3 sequence reads: CASSQEDRDDTEAFF. CDR3 sequence (DNA): TGTGCCAGCAGCCAAGAAGACAGGGACGACACTGAAGCTTTCTTT.

The chain couples TRBV6-6 to TRBJ1-2; tentative D call: TRBD1 (6 bases). The CDR3 consists of 14 residues. Germline CDR1 reads MNHNY; CDR2 reads SVGAGI (reference sequence). Trimming cost V 0 bases and J 8 bases, with 13 bases left between them. In DNA, the CDR3 is TGTGCCAGCAGTTACTCGGCGACAGGCGGAGGCTACACCTTC. Its protein product is CASSYSATGGGYTF.

The chain recombines TRBV13 with TRBJ2-7, with D unclear. V was pared by 2 bases and J by 0 bases, with 14 bases between. CDR1 PRHDT and CDR2 FYEKMQ come from the germline V gene (reference sequence). The CDR3 has 16 residues. The CDR3 loop reads CASSLRLKMSSYEQYF. For the CDR3, the DNA is TGTGCCAGCAGCTTACGACTGAAAATGAGCTCCTACGAGCAGTACTTC.

The chain has TRBV7-9 and TRBJ2-1; TRBD2 aligns across 10 bases. Germline-derived CDR1 and CDR2 are SEHNR and FQNEAQ (reference sequence). With V trimmed by 6 bases and J by 7 bases, 12 bases remained unmatched. The CDR3 is made up of 16 amino acids. This CDR3 reads CASRPTSSGGRNEQFF. DNA for the CDR3: TGTGCCAGCAGGCCAACTTCTAGCGGGGGTCGGAATGAGCAGTTCTTC.

V usage is TRBV6-5 and J usage is TRBJ2-3; D possibly corresponds to TRBD1 (5 bases). The CDR3 contains 12 residues. From germline, CDR1 is MNHEY and CDR2 SVGAGI. Trimming pared 6 bases from V and 4 bases from J, leaving 8 bases between. CDR3 sequence reads: CASRDSSDTQYF. CDR3 in DNA: TGTGCCAGCAGAGACAGTTCAGATACGCAGTATTTT.

Here the CDR3 reads CASSRQETQYF. Here the CDR3 DNA reads TGTGCCAGCTCCCGCCAAGAGACCCAGTACTTC. The chain links TRBV18 to TRBJ2-5; D unresolved. Germline CDR1 and CDR2: KGHSH and LQKENI. This CDR3 is built from 11 residues. The V and J ends lost 6 bases and 1 base respectively, with 3 bases between them.

This chain connects TRBV5-6 to TRBJ2-2; 10 positions agree with TRBD1. Unmatched junction bases numbered 7, after V lost 3 bases and J lost 5 bases. Germline-derived CDR1 and CDR2 are SGHDT and YYEEEE. This CDR3 has 16 amino acids. This CDR3 reads CASSWGTGVETGELFF. The CDR3 bases are TGTGCCAGCAGCTGGGGGACAGGGGTTGAAACCGGGGAGCTGTTTTTT.

The chain uses TRBV5-1 and TRBJ2-7; possibly TRBD1 for D (5 bases). V lost 2 bases and J 2 bases, leaving 14 bases between the germline ends. The CDR3 length is 15 residues. CDR1 and CDR2 from the germline V gene are SGHRS and YFSETQ. CDR3 nucleotide sequence: TGCGCCAGCAGCTTCCAGGGTGCGGAGACCTACGAGCAGTACTTC. Its protein product is CASSFQGAETYEQYF.

The rearrangement uses TRBV2 and TRBJ1-2, with D possibly TRBD1 on 6 matching bases. The germline CDR1 and CDR2 sequences are SNHLY and FYNNEI. Trimming removed 7 bases at V and 1 base at J, with 10 bases between. CDR3 length: 13 amino acids. The CDR3 region has the DNA TGTGCCAGCATACGACAGGTTAACTATGGCTACACCTTC. Amino acids: CASIRQVNYGYTF.

This clone was found once. The rearrangement links TRBV15 to TRBJ2-3; 8 nucleotides match TRBD2. This CDR3 contains 17 residues. J gave up 2 bases and V 0 bases, and 7 bases lay outside the gene matches. In germline, CDR1 is LNHNV, CDR2 YYDKDF (reference sequence). The CDR3 DNA reads TGTGCCACCAGCAGAGATTCTGGACTAGCCAACACAGATACGCAGTATTTT. This codes for CATSRDSGLANTDTQYF.

This rearrangement joins TRBV4-2 to TRBJ2-1; weak D call: TRBD1 (6 bases). Trimming removed 5 bases from V and 6 bases from J, with 14 bases in between. Per germline, CDR1 LGHNA and CDR2 YNFKEQ. The CDR3 spans 14 residues. CDR3 coding DNA: TGTGCCAGCAGCACTATGGGGGCGGTCAATGAGCAGTTCTTC. Its protein product is CASSTMGAVNEQFF.

The V gene is TRBV29-1, the J gene TRBJ1-2; D gene uncertain. V lost 3 bases and J lost 7, with 12 bases in between. The CDR3 sequence is 12 residues long. Germline V gives CDR1 SQVTM, CDR2 ANQGSEA. The CDR3 nucleotides are TGCAGCGTTGATCGGGGAATGCGTGGCTACACCTTC. It codes for CSVDRGMRGYTF.

The rearrangement joins TRBV5-1 to TRBJ1-3, with a possible D match to TRBD1 (6 bases). V was clipped by 3 bases and J by 4 bases, with 20 bases between them. Germline V gives CDR1 SGHRS, CDR2 YFSETQ. This CDR3 region has 17 residues. The CDR3 reads CASSSPSTGLGGNTIYF. The CDR3 region has the DNA TGCGCCAGCAGCTCGCCTTCGACAGGCCTTGGGGGAAACACCATATATTTT.

The gene calls are TRBV7-9 and TRBJ1-2, with D unresolved. CDR3 length: 15 residues. Germline loops: CDR1 SEHNR, CDR2 FQNEAQ (reference sequence). The V end lost 0 bases, the J end lost 0 bases, and 8 bases lay between the germline ends. CDR3 in amino acids: CASSLASVTNYGYTF. CDR3 DNA sequence: TGTGCCAGCAGCTTAGCGTCAGTAACTAACTATGGCTACACCTTC.

In this sample, this clone turned up a few times. The gene calls are TRBV7-3 and TRBJ2-7, with TRBD1 identical over 8 bases. CDR1 and CDR2 from the germline V gene are SGHTA and FQGTGA. V shed 5 bases, J shed 7 bases, and the junction held 16 bases outside the gene matches. CDR3 length: 16 residues. CDR3 bases: TGTGCCAGCAGCCCCACGCCCGGACAGGGTGTGTGGGAGCAGTACTTC. This translates into CASSPTPGQGVWEQYF. Full variable domain (rest looked up from reference TRBV7-3 and TRBJ2-7): GAGVSQTPSNKVTEKGKYVELRCDPISGHTALYWYRQSLGQGPEFLIYFQGTGAADDSGLPNDRFFAVRPEGSVSTLKIQRTERGDSAVYLCASSPTPGQGVWEQYFGPGTRLTVT.

V and J are TRBV4-3 and TRBJ1-2; 8 bases match TRBD1. The CDR3 totals 14 residues. The J segment lost 1 base and the V segment lost 2 bases, leaving 0 bases of the junction unmatched. The germline gives CDR1 LGHNA, CDR2 YSLEER. CDR3 DNA: TGCGCCAGCAGCCAAACAGGGGGTAACTATGGCTACACCTTC. This gives the protein CASSQTGGNYGYTF.

The V call is TRBV6-1, the J call TRBJ1-1, with 7 nucleotides matching TRBD1. CDR1 and CDR2 (germline): MNHNS, SASEGT. The CDR3 runs to 14 residues. The V and J ends lost 6 bases and 5 bases, in that order; junction bases with no gene match: 9. The CDR3 spells CASRPTGSRTEAFF. The DNA of the CDR3 is TGTGCCAGCAGACCGACAGGGTCGAGGACTGAAGCTTTCTTT.